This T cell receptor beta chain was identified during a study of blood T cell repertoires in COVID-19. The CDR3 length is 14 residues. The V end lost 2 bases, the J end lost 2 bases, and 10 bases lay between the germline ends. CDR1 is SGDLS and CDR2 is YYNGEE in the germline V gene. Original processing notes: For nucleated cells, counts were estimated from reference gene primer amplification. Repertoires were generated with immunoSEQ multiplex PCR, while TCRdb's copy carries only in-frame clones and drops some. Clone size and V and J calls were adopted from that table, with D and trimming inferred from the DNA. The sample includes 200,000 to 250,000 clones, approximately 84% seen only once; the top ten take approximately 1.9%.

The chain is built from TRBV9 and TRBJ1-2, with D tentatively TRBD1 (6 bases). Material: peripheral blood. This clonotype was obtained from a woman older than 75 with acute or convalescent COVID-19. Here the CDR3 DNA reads TGTGCCAGCAGCGTTGGGGGACAAAACTATGGCTACACCTTC. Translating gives CASSVGGQNYGYTF.